The 11 T cell receptor beta chains reported below all come from one sample, sequenced in a study of OX40 agonist ivuxolimab in advanced cancers. Clones were sequenced by immunoSEQ multiplex PCR, and TCRdb holds only the in-frame ones, with some missing. Of fewer than 75,000 clones listed, 85% to 90% are singletons. Sample: CD4+ or CD8+ T cells sorted from blood, taken in a trial of the OX40 agonist ivuxolimab. The receptors derive from an adult with an advanced solid tumor such as melanoma, head and neck, liver or kidney cancer.

The CDR3, as DNA: TGTGCCAGTAGTATACTATTTGGGGGGTCGAGCAATCAGCCCCAGCATTTT. Its translation is CASSILFGGSSNQPQHF. The genes are TRBV19 and TRBJ1-5; a weak D match, TRBD1 (5 bases). The CDR3 is 17 amino acids. Germline assignment: CDR1 LNHDA and CDR2 SQIVND (reference sequence). Trimming took 2 bases from V and 1 from J, leaving 15 bases between them.

J is TRBJ2-2 and V is TRBV7-2; 9 positions match TRBD1. The CDR3 is made up of 18 amino acids. With V trimmed by 1 base and J by 7 bases, 13 bases remained unmatched. Per the germline V gene, CDR1 is SGHTA and CDR2 is FQGNSA. CDR3 sequence: CASSLDGPGQGGNGELFF. The CDR3 DNA is TGTGCCAGCAGCTTAGATGGTCCGGGACAGGGCGGAAACGGGGAGCTGTTTTTT.

The chain is built from TRBV30 and TRBJ1-3; D ambiguous. Trimming pared 0 bases from V and 0 bases from J, leaving 3 bases between. Germline values: CDR1 GTSNPN, CDR2 SVGIG (reference sequence). CDR3 length: 13 amino acids. The CDR3 sequence is CAWSVGSGNTIYF. The CDR3 nucleotides read TGTGCCTGGAGTGTAGGCTCTGGAAACACCATATATTTT.

The gene calls are TRBV2 and TRBJ2-1; the match to TRBD2 covers 13 bases. Germline loops: CDR1 SNHLY, CDR2 FYNNEI. CDR3 size: 16 residues. The V gene end was trimmed by 5 bases and the J gene end by 6 bases; junction bases not matched to a gene: 7. CDR3 in amino acids: CASSRGTSGKLNEQFF. The CDR3 region has the DNA TGTGCCAGCAGTCGAGGGACTAGCGGGAAACTCAATGAGCAGTTCTTC.

In DNA form, the CDR3 reads TGTGCCTGGAGTGTAGGGACAGGGAGCGCTGAAGCTTTCTTT. It codes for CAWSVGTGSAEAFF. This chain uses TRBV30 with TRBJ1-1, with 9 bases that match TRBD1. The V segment lost 0 bases and the J segment 6 bases; nucleotides outside the gene matches: 5. This CDR3 contains 14 residues. Looked up from germline, CDR1 is GTSNPN and CDR2 is SVGIG (reference sequence).

V usage is TRBV6-6 and J usage is TRBJ1-3; no clear D. Trimming stripped 5 bases from V and 0 bases from J, with 11 bases between. This CDR3 has 15 amino acids. Germline CDR1 MNHNY, CDR2 SVGAGI (reference sequence). Here the CDR3 DNA reads TGTGCCAGCAGTACCGACACCTTCTCTGGAAACACCATATATTTT. Amino acid sequence: CASSTDTFSGNTIYF.

CDR3 sequence (DNA): TGTGCCAGCAGTCCGAGCCAGGGATCTTACACCTTC. This translates into CASSPSQGSYTF. The chain uses TRBV27 and TRBJ1-2; tentatively, D is TRBD1 (5 bases). Germline V lookup: CDR1 MNHEY, CDR2 SMNVEV (reference sequence). Trimming removed 5 bases at V and 11 bases at J, with 15 bases between. This CDR3 has 12 residues.

This chain joins TRBV5-1 and TRBJ2-3; D is tentatively TRBD1 or TRBD2 (7 bases each). The CDR3 is made up of 14 amino acids. The germline V gene encodes CDR1 SGHRS and CDR2 YFSETQ. Deletions cut 4 bases from V and 2 bases from J, with 11 bases between. The CDR3 reads CASSQGGTTDTQYF. The CDR3 DNA reads TGCGCCAGCAGCCAGGGGGGGACCACAGATACGCAGTATTTT.

The chain carries TRBV2 and TRBJ1-5; no firm D call. Trimming took off 5 bases at V and 3 bases at J, with 8 bases between the two ends. This CDR3 is 13 amino acids long. Germline V gene lookup returns CDR1 SNHLY and CDR2 FYNNEI. The CDR3 region is CASSRDNNQPQHF. CDR3 nucleotide sequence: TGTGCCAGCAGTCGTGACAACAATCAGCCCCAGCATTTT.

The chain couples TRBV19 to TRBJ1-1; D unclear. Germline CDR1 reads LNHDA; CDR2 reads SQIVND (reference sequence). Trimming took 6 bases from V and 2 from J, leaving 10 bases between them. CDR3 size: 13 residues. CDR3 sequence reads: CASSSRPNTEAFF. In DNA form, the CDR3 reads TGTGCCAGTAGCTCCAGGCCAAACACTGAAGCTTTCTTT.

CDR3 sequence (DNA): TGTGCCAGCAGCTCTCTGGCAAGAGGAGGACTAGCGGGTTTCAATGAGCAGTTCTTC. This translates into CASSSLARGGLAGFNEQFF. J is TRBJ2-1 and V is TRBV5-6, with 11 bases aligning to TRBD2. V shed 3 bases and J 6 bases; nucleotides not matched to a gene: 17. CDR1 is SGHDT, CDR2 YYEEEE, per germline. This CDR3 region has 19 residues.